A single sample gave rise to the 3 T cell receptor beta chains below, sequenced in a study of OX40 agonist ivuxolimab in advanced cancers. The protocol was immunoSEQ multiplex PCR, while the TCRdb copy is restricted to in-frame clones and leaves out a portion. This table has under 90,000 clones, approximately 86% appearing once. The input for sequencing was CD4+ or CD8+ T cells sorted from blood, taken in a trial of the OX40 agonist ivuxolimab. These receptors came from an adult with an advanced solid tumor such as melanoma, head and neck, liver or kidney cancer.

The chain employs TRBV30 and TRBJ2-6; the match to TRBD1 covers 7 bases. This CDR3 is 15 amino acids long. Germline CDR1 reads GTSNPN; CDR2 reads SVGIG (reference sequence). Trimming removed 4 bases from V and 0 bases from J; junction bases left unmatched: 3. The CDR3 spells CAWIRQGSGANVLTF. CDR3 in DNA: TGTGCCTGGATCAGACAGGGCTCTGGGGCCAACGTCCTGACTTTC.

The chain combines TRBV6-1 with TRBJ1-1; 7 positions match TRBD1. The CDR3 totals 13 residues. Unmatched junction bases numbered 6, after V lost 6 bases and J lost 5 bases. Germline CDR1 is MNHNS and CDR2 is SASEGT. The CDR3 DNA sequence: TGTGCCAGCAGGAGACAGGGAGGGACTGAAGCTTTCTTT. This encodes CASRRQGGTEAFF.

The chain joins TRBV10-3 to TRBJ1-6, with D uncertain. The CDR3 sequence is 15 residues long. The V and J ends lost 2 bases and 3 bases respectively, with 8 bases between them. From germline, CDR1 is ENHRY and CDR2 SYGVKD. CDR3 sequence: CAISEGEHYNSPLHF. In DNA form, the CDR3 reads TGTGCCATCAGTGAGGGGGAACACTATAATTCACCCCTCCACTTT.